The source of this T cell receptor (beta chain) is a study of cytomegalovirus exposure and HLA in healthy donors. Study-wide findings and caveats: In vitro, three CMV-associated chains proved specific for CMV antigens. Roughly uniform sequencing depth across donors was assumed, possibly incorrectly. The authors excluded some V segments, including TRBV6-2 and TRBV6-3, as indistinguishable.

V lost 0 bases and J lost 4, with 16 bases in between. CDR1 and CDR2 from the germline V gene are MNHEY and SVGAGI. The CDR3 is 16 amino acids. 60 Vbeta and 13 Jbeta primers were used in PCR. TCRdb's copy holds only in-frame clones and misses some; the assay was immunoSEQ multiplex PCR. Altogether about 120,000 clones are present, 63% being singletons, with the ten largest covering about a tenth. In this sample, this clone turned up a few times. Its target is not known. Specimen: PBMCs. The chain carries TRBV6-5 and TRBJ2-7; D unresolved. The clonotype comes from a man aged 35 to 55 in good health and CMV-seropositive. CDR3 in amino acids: CASSYSFSISRYEQYF. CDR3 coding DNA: TGTGCCAGCAGTTACTCCTTTTCGATTTCGCGGTACGAGCAGTACTTC.